This T cell receptor beta chain was sequenced for a study of blood T cells in healthy people across ages. General study findings and limits: Versus aged donors, long-lived donors had higher diversity and more naive CD4+ cells. Roughly linearly, TCR beta diversity per million T cells fell as age increased. The unknown donor CMV status may have confounded expanded clonotype changes.

V lost 7 bases to trimming and J lost 5 bases, with 11 bases between them. The CDR3 loop spans 11 amino acids. Germline values: CDR1 SQVTM, CDR2 ANQGSEA. Primed by a sample-barcoded 5' primer and a J-beta primer mix, a second PCR proceeded for about 7 to 12 cycles. Each CDR3 protein gets one entry after TCRdb re-called the 5' RACE reads with MiXCR. The sample includes a few hundred thousand distinct CDR3 sequences, 25% to 30% of them seen just once. About this clonotype itself: The antigen remains unidentified.

The sequence derives from a woman in her 70s in good health. V is TRBV29-1 and J is TRBJ1-1; D is unclear. The material sequenced was blood. CDR3: CSAAVGTEAFF. The DNA for the CDR3 is TGCAGCGCCGCAGTAGGGACTGAAGCTTTCTTT.